The 29 T cell receptor beta chains presented below share a single source sample, sequenced in a study of CD8 T cells in Susac syndrome. Random-hexamer reverse transcription was applied to roughly 0.5 to 1 ug RNA. Using its own MiXCR run on the immunoSEQ multiplex PCR reads, TCRdb lists one record per CDR3 protein. The sample carries about 100,000 distinct CDR3 sequences, 80% to 95% recorded once. Specimen: CD8+ T cells from PBMCs. These receptors all stem from a human donor in good health.

This chain connects TRBV2 to TRBJ2-7, with D maybe TRBD2 (6 bases). The CDR3 contains 14 residues. V was pared by 0 bases and J by 3 bases, with 9 bases between. Looked up from germline, CDR1 is SNHLY and CDR2 is FYNNEI. Written as DNA, the CDR3 is TGTGCCAGCAGTGAAGCGGTGGGGGGCTACGAGCAGTACTTC. It specifies CASSEAVGGYEQYF.

This clonotype has more than one count but fewer than ten. The chain has TRBV5-1 and TRBJ1-1; 11 nucleotides agree with TRBD1. With V trimmed by 10 bases and J by 3 bases, 5 bases remained unmatched. The length of the CDR3 is 13 residues. Per germline, CDR1 SGHRS and CDR2 YFSETQ. DNA of the CDR3: TGCGCCTCCAGGGACAGGGGGTACACTGAAGCTTTCTTT. Encoded protein: CASRDRGYTEAFF. Full variable domain (missing parts from reference TRBV5-1 and TRBJ1-1): KAGVTQTPRYLIKTRGQQVTLSCSPISGHRSVSWYQQTPGQGLQFLFEYFSETQRNKGNFPGRFSGRQFSNSRSEMNVSTLELGDSALYLCASRDRGYTEAFFGQGTRLTVV.

The chain is built from TRBV28 and TRBJ1-5; 11 nucleotides agree with TRBD1. The germline V gene encodes CDR1 MDHEN and CDR2 SYDVKM. With 4 bases clipped from V and 7 bases from J, the junction kept 9 bases outside the gene matches. The CDR3 has 16 residues. The CDR3 DNA follows: TGTGCCAGCAGTTCCCCGAAGGACAGGGGGCGGCAGCCCCAGCATTTT. Its translation is CASSSPKDRGRQPQHF.

The CDR3 nucleotides read TGTGCCAGCAGCTCAGGGACGGGTTCACCCCTCCACTTT. Protein product: CASSSGTGSPLHF. The rearrangement links TRBV7-8 to TRBJ1-6; D is perhaps TRBD1 (5 bases). The CDR3 totals 13 residues. Trimming left V 4 bases short and J 9 bases short, with 10 bases between. Germline CDR1 is SGHVS and CDR2 is FQNEAQ.

The genes are TRBV29-1 and TRBJ1-1, with a possible D match to TRBD1 (6 bases). Germline CDR1 SQVTM, CDR2 ANQGSEA. Trimming took 5 bases from V and 2 from J, leaving 9 bases between them. The CDR3 runs to 12 residues. CDR3 DNA sequence: TGCAGCGTTAGACAGGCAAACACTGAAGCTTTCTTT. This gives the protein CSVRQANTEAFF.

This clonotype has just a few counts. V is TRBV5-1 and J is TRBJ2-1; no firm D call. CDR3 length: 11 amino acids. Trimming stripped 6 bases from V and 7 bases from J, with 8 bases between. The germline CDR1 and CDR2 sequences are SGHRS and YFSETQ. The CDR3 nucleotides read TGCGCCAGCACGTACGGGAATGAGCAGTTCTTC. Its protein product is CASTYGNEQFF.

J is TRBJ2-3 and V is TRBV15, with D perhaps matching TRBD1 or TRBD2 (5 bases each). Germline values: CDR1 LNHNV, CDR2 YYDKDF (reference sequence). The V and J ends lost 1 base and 6 bases respectively, with 14 bases between them. There are 15 residues in the CDR3. CDR3 DNA: TGTGCCACCAGCAGAGTCCCCCTAGAGGGGGATACGCAGTATTTT. Amino acid sequence: CATSRVPLEGDTQYF.

J is TRBJ2-3 and V is TRBV29-1; 7 nucleotides agree with TRBD2. The CDR3 loop spans 13 amino acids. Per germline, CDR1 SQVTM and CDR2 ANQGSEA. J gave up 8 bases and V 6 bases, and 11 bases lay outside the gene matches. The CDR3 sequence is CSVGGVTPGTQYF. DNA of the CDR3: TGCAGCGTGGGGGGGGTCACCCCCGGTACGCAGTATTTT.

The genes are TRBV3-1 and TRBJ2-7; 7 positions agree with TRBD2. The V segment lost 0 bases and the J segment 5 bases; nucleotides outside the gene matches: 7. Germline loops: CDR1 LGHDT, CDR2 YNNKEL (reference sequence). The CDR3 sequence is 15 residues long. The CDR3 DNA reads TGTGCCAGCAGCCAAGATTTCCAGGGAGGGAACGAGCAGTACTTC. Protein: CASSQDFQGGNEQYF.

This chain connects TRBV3-1 to TRBJ2-1; 9 positions match TRBD2. V gave up 3 bases and J gave up 4 bases; unmatched junction bases: 7. Germline CDR1 reads LGHDT; CDR2 reads YNNKEL (reference sequence). The length of the CDR3 is 16 residues. CDR3 region: CASSQLAGYRYNEQFF. In DNA form, the CDR3 reads TGTGCCAGCAGCCAGCTAGCGGGGTACCGATACAATGAGCAGTTCTTC.

V is TRBV2 and J is TRBJ1-2; D is perhaps TRBD1 (5 bases). Germline CDR1 SNHLY, CDR2 FYNNEI. V lost 4 bases, J lost 5 bases, and 11 bases lay in between. The CDR3 loop spans 13 amino acids. In DNA form, the CDR3 reads TGTGCCAGCAGTGGGGCTCAGGGATATGGCTACACCTTC. It codes for CASSGAQGYGYTF.

The rearrangement joins TRBV27 to TRBJ1-5, with no clear D. Looked up from germline, CDR1 is MNHEY and CDR2 is SMNVEV (reference sequence). V gave up 3 bases and J gave up 0 bases, with 15 bases separating them. The CDR3 is made up of 17 amino acids. This chain's CDR3 is CASSFRASLYSNQPQHF. The CDR3 DNA follows: TGTGCCAGCAGTTTTCGGGCCAGCCTTTATAGCAATCAGCCCCAGCATTTT.

The J gene is TRBJ2-5, the V gene TRBV7-6; D is unclear. This CDR3 region has 15 residues. Germline lookup yields CDR1 SGHVS and CDR2 FNYEAQ. V gave up 1 base and J gave up 1 base, with 10 bases separating them. DNA of the CDR3: TGTGCCAGCAGCTTAGAGATGCGGATCCAAGAGACCCAGTACTTC. This encodes CASSLEMRIQETQYF. Full variable domain (missing parts from reference TRBV7-6 and TRBJ2-5): GAGVSQSPRYKVTKRGQDVALRCDPISGHVSLYWYRQALGQGPEFLTYFNYEAQQDKSGLPNDRFSAERPEGSISTLTIQRTEQRDSAMYRCASSLEMRIQETQYFGPGTRLLVL.

The rearrangement links TRBV29-1 to TRBJ1-2, with TRBD1 as a possible D gene (5 bases). The CDR3 totals 13 residues. Trimming removed 1 base at V and 4 bases at J, with 10 bases between. Per germline, CDR1 SQVTM and CDR2 ANQGSEA. The CDR3 sequence: CSVEGLGVYGYTF. The DNA of the CDR3 is TGCAGCGTTGAAGGACTAGGGGTCTATGGCTACACCTTC. Full variable domain (outside the CDR3, taken from reference TRBV29-1 and TRBJ1-2): SAVISQKPSRDICQRGTSLTIQCQVDSQVTMMFWYRQQPGQSLTLIATANQGSEATYESGFVIDKFPISRPNLTFSTLTVSNMSPEDSSIYLCSVEGLGVYGYTFGSGTRLTVV.

The gene calls are TRBV6-1 and TRBJ2-1; D is unclear. Germline V gene lookup returns CDR1 MNHNS and CDR2 SASEGT. The CDR3 contains 16 residues. Trimming removed 0 bases at V and 4 bases at J, with 13 bases between. CDR3 loop: CASSEARAGPYNEQFF. CDR3 sequence (DNA): TGTGCCAGCAGTGAAGCTCGGGCAGGCCCTTACAATGAGCAGTTCTTC.

The chain carries TRBV10-3 and TRBJ2-5, with TRBD2 identical over 8 bases. CDR1 and CDR2 from the germline V gene are ENHRY and SYGVKD. The V gene end was trimmed by 4 bases and the J gene end by 2 bases; junction bases not matched to a gene: 6. The CDR3 loop spans 15 amino acids. The CDR3 sequence is CAISVSGGDQETQYF. DNA of the CDR3: TGTGCCATCAGTGTGAGCGGGGGAGATCAAGAGACCCAGTACTTC.

This sequence joins TRBV7-7 and TRBJ1-5, with D tentatively TRBD1 (6 bases). Germline CDR1 and CDR2: SSHAT and FNYEAQ (reference sequence). V was pared by 6 bases and J by 5 bases, with 14 bases between. The CDR3 sequence is 14 residues long. The CDR3 DNA is TGTGCCAGCAGTCTAGACAGGTTCTATCAGCCCCAGCATTTT. Its protein product is CASSLDRFYQPQHF.

This sequence joins TRBV6-2 or TRBV6-3 and TRBJ1-5, with D maybe TRBD1 (5 bases). CDR3 size: 15 residues. Germline V lookup: CDR1 MNHEY, CDR2 SVGEGT. Trimming took off 5 bases at V and 4 bases at J, with 15 bases between the two ends. The CDR3 loop is CASSPTGRGNQPQHF. The CDR3 DNA reads as TGTGCCAGCAGTCCTACAGGCCGTGGTAATCAGCCCCAGCATTTT.

The V gene is TRBV6-1, the J gene TRBJ1-5; 11 bases align to TRBD1. V lost 8 bases to trimming and J lost 6 bases; unmatched junction nucleotides: 0. This CDR3 region has 12 residues. Germline V CDR1 and CDR2: MNHNS, SASEGT. This CDR3 is CASGTGGQPQHF. The CDR3 DNA follows: TGTGCCAGCGGGACAGGGGGTCAGCCCCAGCATTTT.

The chain is built from TRBV7-6 and TRBJ1-1, with a possible D match to TRBD1 (6 bases). Germline CDR1 is SGHVS and CDR2 is FNYEAQ. V lost 0 bases and J lost 3, with 14 bases in between. This CDR3 has 16 amino acids. The CDR3 spells CASSLALGARDTEAFF. CDR3 DNA sequence: TGTGCCAGCAGCTTAGCGTTGGGGGCGCGAGACACTGAAGCTTTCTTT. Variable domain in full (rest from reference TRBV7-6 and TRBJ1-1): GAGVSQSPRYKVTKRGQDVALRCDPISGHVSLYWYRQALGQGPEFLTYFNYEAQQDKSGLPNDRFSAERPEGSISTLTIQRTEQRDSAMYRCASSLALGARDTEAFFGQGTRLTVV.

This chain uses TRBV5-4 with TRBJ2-3; TRBD1 aligns across 9 bases. The CDR3 is 15 amino acids. The V and J ends lost 4 bases and 5 bases, in that order; junction bases with no gene match: 8. Germline-derived CDR1 and CDR2 are SGHNT and YYREEE (reference sequence). The CDR3 spells CASSNTGGAGDTQYF. The CDR3 region has the DNA TGTGCCAGCAGCAACACAGGGGGCGCGGGAGATACGCAGTATTTT.

The chain uses TRBV14 and TRBJ2-1; 7 bases match TRBD2. The CDR3 sequence is 16 residues long. Germline loops: CDR1 SGHDN, CDR2 FVKESK. The junction had 5 bases not matched to a gene; V was cut back by 0 bases and J by 3 bases. CDR3: CASSQDWGGSYNEQFF. The CDR3 DNA follows: TGTGCCAGCAGCCAAGATTGGGGGGGGAGCTACAATGAGCAGTTCTTC.

This rearrangement joins TRBV4-1 to TRBJ2-3; TRBD2 matches at 9 bases. The CDR3 runs to 16 residues. Germline V CDR1 and CDR2: MGHRA, YSYEKL. V was clipped by 0 bases and J by 5 bases; unmatched bases: 6. CDR3 residues: CASSQEAGGPGDTQYF. CDR3 coding DNA: TGCGCCAGCAGCCAAGAGGCGGGGGGGCCAGGAGATACGCAGTATTTT.

CDR3 nucleotide sequence: TGTGCCAGCAGCCCGGGACGGCAGTACGAGCAGTACTTC. This sequence encodes CASSPGRQYEQYF. The gene calls are TRBV13 and TRBJ2-7; tentatively, D is TRBD1 or TRBD2 (5 bases each). CDR1 is PRHDT and CDR2 is FYEKMQ in the germline V gene (reference sequence). The CDR3 is made up of 13 amino acids. V shed 5 bases and J shed 4 bases, with 12 bases lying between them.

The chain is built from TRBV12-5 and TRBJ2-1; 8 nucleotides match TRBD2. Germline CDR1 LGHNT, CDR2 FRNRAP. Trimming cost V 6 bases and J 7 bases; bases outside gene matches: 8. The length of the CDR3 is 14 residues. Written as DNA, the CDR3 is TGTGCTAGTGGCCGGGGGGGCGGGCTGAATGAGCAGTTCTTC. As protein: CASGRGGGLNEQFF.

This chain links TRBV5-6 with TRBJ1-3, with D possibly TRBD1 on 5 matching bases. The V end was cut by 2 bases, the J end by 2 bases, with 8 bases between. Germline V gene sequence: CDR1 SGHDT, CDR2 YYEEEE. CDR3 length: 14 residues. This CDR3 reads CASSFPGAGNTIYF. In DNA, the CDR3 is TGTGCCAGCAGCTTTCCGGGGGCTGGAAACACCATATATTTT.

This clonotype appeared a single time. The CDR3 region is CASSVQDRDGYTF. The DNA of the CDR3 is TGTGCCAGCAGCGTACAGGACAGGGACGGCTACACCTTC. The chain links TRBV9 to TRBJ1-2; the match to TRBD1 covers 8 bases. The V and J ends lost 1 base and 8 bases, in that order; junction bases with no gene match: 4. Per germline, CDR1 SGDLS and CDR2 YYNGEE. The CDR3 runs 13 residues. Complete variable domain (other parts from reference TRBV9 and TRBJ1-2): DSGVTQTPKHLITATGQRVTLRCSPRSGDLSVYWYQQSLDQGLQFLIQYYNGEERAKGNILERFSAQQFPDLHSELNLSSLELGDSALYFCASSVQDRDGYTFGSGTRLTVV.

The chain is built from TRBV6-1 and TRBJ2-7, with 9 bases lining up with TRBD1. Germline lookup yields CDR1 MNHNS and CDR2 SASEGT. The CDR3 loop spans 15 amino acids. V dropped 5 bases and J dropped 5; count of bases not matched to a gene: 10. This CDR3 reads CASSPTPGQGHEQYF. For the CDR3, the DNA is TGTGCCAGCAGTCCCACTCCGGGACAGGGCCACGAGCAGTACTTC.

The chain is built from TRBV3-1 and TRBJ1-6; D may be TRBD1 (5 bases). This CDR3 has 14 amino acids. Per germline, CDR1 LGHDT and CDR2 YNNKEL (reference sequence). Trimming removed 6 bases from V and 4 bases from J, with 10 bases in between. CDR3 coding DNA: TGTGCCAGCAGTTGGACACCTTATAATTCACCCCTCCACTTT. This gives the protein CASSWTPYNSPLHF. The variable domain in full, with the rest retrieved from reference TRBV3-1 and TRBJ1-6, is DTAVSQTPKYLVTQMGNDKSIKCEQNLGHDTMYWYKQDSKKFLKIMFSYNNKELIINETVPNRFSPKSPDKAHLNLHINSLELGDSAVYFCASSWTPYNSPLHFGNGTRLTVT.